A selection of T cell receptor beta chains follows, all from one sample in a study of T cell repertoires in cytomegalovirus infection. The antigens these receptors bind are not known. TCRdb independently ran MiXCR on the reads; one entry per CDR3 protein. This table has a few hundred thousand distinct CDR3 sequences, roughly 43% appearing once. The sequences come from cultured PBMCs, collected from culture after CMV antigen stimulation. All receptors come from a human donor in good health (CMV status not recorded). Some clones in this sample may be carry-over from other donors' samples. The CDR3 runs from the conserved cysteine through the conserved F or W. A D gene is named only where the DNA matches it firmly. Clone size, where shown, is once, few, many, or a class for clones that have expanded.

-	few	TRBV7-8	TRBJ2-7	CASSLGGRFNEQYF	TGTGCCAGCAGCTTAGGAGGGAGGTTCAACGAGCAGTACTTC
TRBD2	-	TRBV5-3	TRBJ2-1	CASSLPVAGGNEQFF	TGTGCCAGCAGCCTTCCCGTCGCGGGAGGCAATGAGCAGTTCTTC
TRBD1	-	TRBV7-9	TRBJ1-2	CASSIPGQGTTSTF	TGTGCCAGCAGCATACCGGGACAGGGGACTACAAGTACCTTC
-	-	TRBV28	TRBJ2-7	CASSLWGQGSFEQYF	TGTGCCAGCAGTTTGTGGGGACAAGGCAGTTTCGAGCAGTACTTC
-	-	TRBV30	TRBJ1-6	CAWSATGLYNSPLHF	TGTGCCTGGAGCGCGACCGGGCTCTATAATTCACCCCTCCACTTT
-	-	TRBV20-1	TRBJ2-3	CSAIRGGITDTQYF	TGCAGTGCGATAAGGGGTGGAATCACAGATACGCAGTATTTT
TRBD1	-	TRBV20-1	TRBJ1-1	CSGPTGADGGAFF	TGCAGTGGCCCGACAGGGGCCGATGGAGGAGCTTTCTTT
-	few	TRBV7-2	TRBJ1-2	CASSLATGPQNYGYTF	TGTGCCAGCAGCTTAGCGACAGGCCCCCAAAACTATGGCTACACCTTC
TRBD2	-	TRBV10-3	TRBJ2-1	CAITSGRGAYNEQFF	TGTGCCATAACTAGCGGGCGTGGCGCCTACAATGAGCAGTTCTTC
-	few	TRBV6-2/TRBV6-3	TRBJ2-2	CASMEGNTGELFF	TGTGCCAGCATGGAGGGGAACACCGGGGAGCTGTTTTTT
-	few	TRBV14	TRBJ2-5	CASSLDLSETQYF	TGTGCCAGCAGCCTAGACTTGAGCGAGACCCAGTACTTC
-	-	TRBV7-8	TRBJ2-7	CVSSLRRDSSYEQYF	TGTGTCAGCAGCTTACGCCGGGATAGCTCCTACGAGCAGTACTTC
TRBD1	few	TRBV12-3/TRBV12-4	TRBJ2-5	CASSSQRTGVRETQYF	TGTGCCAGCAGTTCCCAACGGACAGGGGTTCGGGAGACCCAGTACTTC
TRBD2	-	TRBV7-8	TRBJ2-7	CASSSLSGGSSYEQYF	TGTGCCAGCAGCTCCCTTAGCGGGGGAAGCTCCTACGAGCAGTACTTC
-	-	TRBV7-8	TRBJ2-5	CASSLGSRLETQYF	TGTGCCAGCAGCTTAGGTTCCAGATTGGAGACCCAGTACTTC
-	-	TRBV2	TRBJ2-5	CASRGDGPRETQYF	TGTGCCAGCAGGGGTGACGGGCCACGGGAGACCCAGTACTTC
TRBD2	-	TRBV5-1	TRBJ2-2	CASSLGTSFLAGELFF	TGCGCCAGCAGCCTCGGGACTAGCTTTTTGGCCGGGGAGCTGTTTTTT
-	few	TRBV7-6	TRBJ2-7	CASTTRGHPSYEQYF	TGTGCCAGCACCACTCGGGGCCACCCCTCCTACGAGCAGTACTTC
-	-	TRBV2	TRBJ1-6	CASSGGLPNSPLHF	TGTGCCAGCAGTGGTGGGCTTCCGAATTCACCCCTCCACTTT
-	few	TRBV19	TRBJ2-2	CASSIGFKGRNTGELFF	TGTGCCAGTAGTATCGGGTTTAAAGGCAGGAACACCGGGGAGCTGTTTTTT
TRBD2	-	TRBV30	TRBJ2-7	CAWTSGSRNEQYF	TGTGCCTGGACTAGCGGGAGCCGGAACGAGCAGTACTTC
-	-	TRBV27	TRBJ2-2	CASKGDLTGELFF	TGTGCCAGCAAAGGGGACCTCACCGGGGAGCTGTTTTTT
TRBD1	-	TRBV5-1	TRBJ2-3	CASSFTPGQGSTDTQYF	TGCGCCAGCAGCTTCACCCCGGGACAGGGCAGCACAGATACGCAGTATTTT
-	-	TRBV7-6	TRBJ2-4	CASSFGGRAKNIQYF	TGTGCCAGCAGCTTCGGCGGGCGAGCCAAAAACATTCAGTACTTC
-	-	TRBV2	TRBJ2-7	CASSSNKVGDEQYF	TGTGCCAGCAGTAGTAACAAGGTCGGGGACGAGCAGTACTTC
TRBD2	-	TRBV6-1	TRBJ2-7	CASSEGPTGGGTPYEQYF	TGTGCCAGCAGTGAAGGGCCCACGGGAGGGGGTACCCCCTACGAGCAGTACTTC
-	few	TRBV6-2/TRBV6-3	TRBJ2-7	CASSFSGTFVSYEQYF	TGTGCCAGCAGTTTTTCGGGGACTTTTGTCTCCTACGAGCAGTACTTC
TRBD1	few	TRBV19	TRBJ1-1	CASSSDRVEFTEAFF	TGTGCCAGTAGTAGTGACAGGGTGGAATTCACTGAAGCTTTCTTT
-	-	TRBV7-2	TRBJ1-2	CASSLGLLGGYTF	TGTGCCAGCAGCTTAGGGCTCCTGGGGGGCTACACCTTC
-	-	TRBV11-2	TRBJ2-2	CASSFTNTNTGELFF	TGTGCCAGCAGCTTTACGAACACGAACACCGGGGAGCTGTTTTTT
-	once	TRBV11-2	TRBJ1-2	CASSETGSGENGYTF	TGTGCCAGCAGCGAAACAGGTTCAGGGGAGAATGGCTACACCTTC
-	-	TRBV7-9	TRBJ2-7	CASSLPTNEQYF	TGTGCCAGCAGCCTCCCGACTAACGAGCAGTACTTC